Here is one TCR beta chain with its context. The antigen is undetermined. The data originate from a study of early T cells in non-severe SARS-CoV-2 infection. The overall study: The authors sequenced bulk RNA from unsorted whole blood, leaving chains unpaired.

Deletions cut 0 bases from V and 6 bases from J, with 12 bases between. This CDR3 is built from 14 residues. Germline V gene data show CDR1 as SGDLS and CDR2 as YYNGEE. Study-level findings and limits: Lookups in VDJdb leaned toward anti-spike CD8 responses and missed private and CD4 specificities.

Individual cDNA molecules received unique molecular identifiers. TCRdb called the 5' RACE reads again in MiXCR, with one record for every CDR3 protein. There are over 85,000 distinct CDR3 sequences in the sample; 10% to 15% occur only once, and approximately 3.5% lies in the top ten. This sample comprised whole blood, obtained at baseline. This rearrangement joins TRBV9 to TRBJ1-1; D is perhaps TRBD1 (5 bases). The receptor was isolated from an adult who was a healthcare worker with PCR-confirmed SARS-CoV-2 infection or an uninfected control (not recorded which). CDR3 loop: CASSVDGTQPEAFF. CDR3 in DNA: TGTGCCAGCAGCGTAGATGGGACTCAACCTGAAGCTTTCTTT.